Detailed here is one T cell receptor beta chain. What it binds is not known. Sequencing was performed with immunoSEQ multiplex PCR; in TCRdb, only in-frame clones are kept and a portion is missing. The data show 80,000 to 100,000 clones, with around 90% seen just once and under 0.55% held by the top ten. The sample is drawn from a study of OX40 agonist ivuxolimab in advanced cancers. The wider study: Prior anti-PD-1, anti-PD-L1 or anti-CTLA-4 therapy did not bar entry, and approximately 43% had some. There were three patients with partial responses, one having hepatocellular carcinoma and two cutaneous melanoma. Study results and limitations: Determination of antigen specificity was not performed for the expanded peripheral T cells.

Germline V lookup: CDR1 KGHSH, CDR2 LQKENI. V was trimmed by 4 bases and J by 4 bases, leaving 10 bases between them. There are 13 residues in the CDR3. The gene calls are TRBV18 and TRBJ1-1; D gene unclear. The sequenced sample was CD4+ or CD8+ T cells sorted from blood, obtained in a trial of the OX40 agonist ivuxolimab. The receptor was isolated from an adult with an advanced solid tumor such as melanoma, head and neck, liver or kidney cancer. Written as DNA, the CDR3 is TGTGCCAGCTCACGTGCCGCGGGCACTGAAGCTTTCTTT. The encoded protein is CASSRAAGTEAFF.